Shown below are 8 T cell receptor beta chains from a single sample sequenced in a study of beta chain features in type 1 diabetes. As every portion of the isolated RNA was reverse transcribed, the sequencing read expressed TCRB transcripts. Measured with immunoSEQ multiplex PCR; TCRdb has only the in-frame clones, and not every one. The data contain 200,000 to 300,000 clones, 13% to 15% of them singletons. The sequencing sample was made of naive CD4+ T cells from blood. Every receptor here comes from a woman aged 40 to 50 in good health.

Only one count was recorded for this clone. The chain joins TRBV19 to TRBJ1-5; 7 bases fit TRBD1. J was trimmed by 3 bases and V by 5 bases; bases with no gene match: 7. CDR1 LNHDA and CDR2 SQIVND come from the germline V gene (reference sequence). The CDR3 is made up of 15 amino acids. CDR3 sequence reads: CASSLDRAYNQPQHF. The CDR3 DNA reads as TGTGCCAGTAGTCTTGACAGGGCCTACAATCAGCCCCAGCATTTT.

V usage is TRBV5-1 and J usage is TRBJ2-2, with D possibly matching TRBD2 (5 bases). CDR3 size: 16 residues. Germline V gene data show CDR1 as SGHRS and CDR2 as YFSETQ. The V end was cut by 0 bases, the J end by 2 bases, with 11 bases between. The CDR3 region is CASSLGLADNTGELFF. DNA of the CDR3: TGCGCCAGCAGCTTGGGGCTAGCCGATAACACCGGGGAGCTGTTTTTT.

This sequence joins TRBV27 and TRBJ1-6; 9 positions match TRBD1. Looked up from germline, CDR1 is MNHEY and CDR2 is SMNVEV (reference sequence). After removal of 3 bases from V and 6 bases from J, the junction contained 3 bases not matched to a gene. The CDR3 sequence is 15 residues long. In DNA form, the CDR3 reads TGTGCCAGCAGTTTCTTGACAGGGGGTAATTCACCCCTCCACTTT. This gives the protein CASSFLTGGNSPLHF.

The V and J genes are TRBV19 and TRBJ2-1, with TRBD1 matching over 7 bases. Germline trimming cut 5 bases from V and 2 bases from J; bases unmatched to any gene: 3. The CDR3 is 14 residues long. CDR1 and CDR2 (germline): LNHDA, SQIVND (reference sequence). The CDR3 sequence is CASSGQATYNEQFF. The CDR3 coding sequence is TGTGCCAGTAGTGGACAGGCGACCTACAATGAGCAGTTCTTC.

This sequence joins TRBV4-1 and TRBJ1-2; 12 bases align to TRBD1. Germline V gene data show CDR1 as MGHRA and CDR2 as YSYEKL. The junction had 5 bases not matched to a gene; V was cut back by 2 bases and J by 4 bases. This CDR3 has 16 amino acids. The DNA for the CDR3 is TGCGCCAGCAGCCAAAGTGGGACAGGGGGCGGCTATGGCTACACCTTC. As protein: CASSQSGTGGGYGYTF.

The chain recombines TRBV7-8 with TRBJ2-5, with 12 positions matching TRBD2. This CDR3 contains 19 residues. Unmatched junction bases numbered 15, after V lost 5 bases and J lost 2 bases. Germline V gene sequence: CDR1 SGHVS, CDR2 FQNEAQ. This CDR3 reads CASSRTVSTSGGMQETQYF. CDR3 nucleotide sequence: TGTGCCAGCAGCCGGACCGTGTCGACTAGCGGGGGAATGCAAGAGACCCAGTACTTC.

A remark on this clone: A read error may produce the germline difference seen at one junction end. J is TRBJ2-5 and V is TRBV20-1; weak D call: TRBD1 (5 bases). The CDR3 sequence is 11 residues long. Germline-derived CDR1 and CDR2 are DFQATT and SNEGSKA (reference sequence). CDR3 protein: CSGRQQETQYF. The CDR3 DNA is TGCAGTGGTAGACAGCAAGAGACCCAGTACTTC.

The rearrangement joins TRBV7-9 to TRBJ2-5; tentatively, D is TRBD1 (7 bases). Germline CDR1 reads SEHNR; CDR2 reads FQNEAQ (reference sequence). This CDR3 contains 15 residues. Trimming shortened V by 2 bases and J by 5 bases, and 15 bases separated the two germline ends. The CDR3 nucleotides read TGTGCCAGCAGCTTACGGGCAGGGGGGATGGAGACCCAGTACTTC. Its protein is CASSLRAGGMETQYF.